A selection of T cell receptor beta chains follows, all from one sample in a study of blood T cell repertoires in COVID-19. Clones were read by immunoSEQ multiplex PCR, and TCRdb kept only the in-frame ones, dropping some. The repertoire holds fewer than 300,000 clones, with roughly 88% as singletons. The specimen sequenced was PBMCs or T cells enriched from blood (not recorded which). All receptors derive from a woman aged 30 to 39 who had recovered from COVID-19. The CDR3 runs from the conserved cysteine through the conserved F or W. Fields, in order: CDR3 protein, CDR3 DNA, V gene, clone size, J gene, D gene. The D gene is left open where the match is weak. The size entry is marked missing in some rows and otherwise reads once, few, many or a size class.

cdr3_aa: CASSLEFGLSGRADSNEQFF
cdr3_nt: TGTGCCAGCAGCTTAGAGTTCGGACTTAGCGGGAGGGCAGATAGTAATGAGCAGTTCTTC
v_call: TRBV7-6
clone_size: .
j_call: TRBJ2-1
d_call: TRBD2

cdr3_aa: CASSEMGTSGNTGELFF
cdr3_nt: TGCGCCAGCAGTGAGATGGGGACTAGCGGGAACACCGGGGAGCTGTTTTTT
v_call: TRBV10-1
clone_size: many
j_call: TRBJ2-2
d_call: TRBD2

cdr3_aa: CASSSRPPRGSYNEQFF
cdr3_nt: TGTGCCAGCAGCTCGCGCCCCCCTAGAGGCTCCTACAATGAGCAGTTCTTC
v_call: TRBV7-6
clone_size: .
j_call: TRBJ2-1
d_call: .

cdr3_aa: CASRDLKGEKLFF
cdr3_nt: TGTGCCAGCAGGGACTTAAAGGGTGAAAAACTGTTTTTT
v_call: TRBV2
clone_size: .
j_call: TRBJ1-4
d_call: .

cdr3_aa: CASSYSQVRAGNTIYF
cdr3_nt: TGTGCCAGCAGTTACTCTCAGGTCAGGGCTGGAAACACCATATATTTT
v_call: TRBV6-5
clone_size: .
j_call: TRBJ1-3
d_call: .

cdr3_aa: CSVGEGMNTEAFF
cdr3_nt: TGCAGCGTTGGGGAGGGGATGAACACTGAAGCTTTCTTT
v_call: TRBV29-1
clone_size: .
j_call: TRBJ1-1
d_call: .

cdr3_aa: CASSYLQFYGYTF
cdr3_nt: TGTGCCAGCAGTTATTTACAGTTCTATGGCTACACCTTC
v_call: TRBV6-2/TRBV6-3
clone_size: .
j_call: TRBJ1-2
d_call: .

cdr3_aa: CASSLEDRAYGYTF
cdr3_nt: TGTGCCAGCAGCTTGGAGGACAGGGCCTATGGCTACACCTTC
v_call: TRBV5-6
clone_size: .
j_call: TRBJ1-2
d_call: TRBD1

cdr3_aa: CASSFHPGLAGSQYEQYF
cdr3_nt: TGTGCCAGCAGCTTCCATCCGGGACTAGCGGGGAGCCAGTACGAGCAGTACTTC
v_call: TRBV5-6
clone_size: .
j_call: TRBJ2-7
d_call: TRBD2

cdr3_aa: CASWETGGEKLFF
cdr3_nt: TGTGCCAGCTGGGAGACAGGCGGAGAAAAACTGTTTTTT
v_call: TRBV6-5
clone_size: once
j_call: TRBJ1-4
d_call: .

cdr3_aa: CASIGQGGVQTEAFF
cdr3_nt: TGTGCCAGCATTGGGCAGGGAGGAGTACAGACTGAAGCTTTCTTT
v_call: TRBV7-9
clone_size: .
j_call: TRBJ1-1
d_call: .

cdr3_aa: CASSIHRTETEAFF
cdr3_nt: TGTGCCAGCAGCATCCACCGGACAGAAACTGAAGCTTTCTTT
v_call: TRBV27
clone_size: .
j_call: TRBJ1-1
d_call: .

cdr3_aa: CATSRETGPTAIYF
cdr3_nt: TGTGCCACCAGCAGGGAGACAGGCCCAACGGCCATATATTTT
v_call: TRBV15
clone_size: few
j_call: TRBJ1-3
d_call: .

cdr3_aa: CASSRTSGGHNEQFF
cdr3_nt: TGTGCCAGCAGCCGGACTAGCGGGGGACACAATGAGCAGTTCTTC
v_call: TRBV7-9
clone_size: .
j_call: TRBJ2-1
d_call: TRBD2

cdr3_aa: CASSSDRERSKNIQYF
cdr3_nt: TGTGCCAGCAGTTCCGACAGGGAGAGATCCAAAAACATTCAGTACTTC
v_call: TRBV28
clone_size: .
j_call: TRBJ2-4
d_call: TRBD1

cdr3_aa: CASSLVWGGDSPLHF
cdr3_nt: TGTGCCAGCAGCTTAGTGTGGGGGGGGGATTCACCCCTCCACTTT
v_call: TRBV7-9
clone_size: .
j_call: TRBJ1-6
d_call: .

cdr3_aa: CASSYSDTYNEQFF
cdr3_nt: TGTGCCAGCAGTTACTCGGACACCTACAATGAGCAGTTCTTC
v_call: TRBV6-2/TRBV6-3
clone_size: medium-sized
j_call: TRBJ2-1
d_call: .

cdr3_aa: CATSDFTATEAFF
cdr3_nt: TGTGCCACCAGTGATTTTACTGCCACTGAAGCTTTCTTT
v_call: TRBV24-1
clone_size: .
j_call: TRBJ1-1
d_call: .

cdr3_aa: CSAPGGHTDNTYGYTF
cdr3_nt: TGCAGCGCCCCGGGAGGACATACGGATAATACGTATGGCTACACCTTC
v_call: TRBV29-1
clone_size: few
j_call: TRBJ1-2
d_call: .